This TCR beta chain was identified in a study of chemoradiotherapy in HPV16-positive cancers. V was clipped by 3 bases and J by 2 bases; unmatched bases: 8. The V gene's germline CDR1 is LNHDA and CDR2 SQIVND (reference sequence). The length of the CDR3 is 17 residues. Generated by immunoSEQ multiplex PCR, the TCRdb table keeps only in-frame clones and is missing some. Here the sample spans about 24,000 clones, about 90% being singletons. The rearrangement links TRBV19 to TRBJ2-3; 10 bases line up with TRBD2. The source of this sequence is a human donor with HPV-associated anogenital cancer. Sample: blood, taken from a patient who underwent chemoradiotherapy. CDR3 sequence (DNA): TGTGCCAGTAGTATGGCCAGCGGGGGGGTTTACACAGATACGCAGTATTTT. This gives the protein CASSMASGGVYTDTQYF.